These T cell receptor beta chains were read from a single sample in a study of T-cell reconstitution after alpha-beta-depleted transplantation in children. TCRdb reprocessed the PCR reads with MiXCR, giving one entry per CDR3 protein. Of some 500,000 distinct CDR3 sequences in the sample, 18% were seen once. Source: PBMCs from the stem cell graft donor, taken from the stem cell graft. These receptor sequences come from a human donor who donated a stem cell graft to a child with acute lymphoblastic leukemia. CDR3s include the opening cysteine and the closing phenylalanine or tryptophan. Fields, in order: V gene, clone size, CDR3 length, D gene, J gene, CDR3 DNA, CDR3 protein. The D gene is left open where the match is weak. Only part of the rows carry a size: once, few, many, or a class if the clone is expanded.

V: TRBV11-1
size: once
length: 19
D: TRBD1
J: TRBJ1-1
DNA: TGTGCCAGCAGCCCGCCTATGGGACAGGCTCTCTTCTTGAACACTGAAGCTTTCTTT
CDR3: CASSPPMGQALFLNTEAFF

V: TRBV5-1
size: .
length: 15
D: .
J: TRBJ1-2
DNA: TGCGCCAGCAGCCCCCCCCTACAGGATCTCCATGGCTACACCTTC
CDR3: CASSPPLQDLHGYTF

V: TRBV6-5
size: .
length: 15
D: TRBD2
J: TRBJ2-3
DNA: TGTGCCAGCAGTTTAGCGGGAGGGGGCATGGATACGCAGTATTTT
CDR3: CASSLAGGGMDTQYF

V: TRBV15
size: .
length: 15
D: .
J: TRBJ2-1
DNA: TGTGCCACCAGCAGAGACAGCCTTTTGGGTAATGAGCAGTTCTTC
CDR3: CATSRDSLLGNEQFF

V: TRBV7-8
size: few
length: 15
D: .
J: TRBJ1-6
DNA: TGTGCCAGCAGCTTAAGGTGGCCTTGGGATTCACCCCTCCACTTT
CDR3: CASSLRWPWDSPLHF

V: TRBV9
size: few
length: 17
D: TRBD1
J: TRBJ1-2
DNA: TGTGCCAGCAGCGGCCGGGACAGGGGGCCATTTAACTATGGCTACACCTTC
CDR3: CASSGRDRGPFNYGYTF

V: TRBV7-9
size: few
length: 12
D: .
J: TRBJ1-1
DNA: TGTGCCAGCGGATCTAAGGGTACTGAAGCTTTCTTT
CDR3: CASGSKGTEAFF

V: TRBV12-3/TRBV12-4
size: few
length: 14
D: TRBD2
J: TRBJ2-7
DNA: TGTGCCAGCAGTTTTAAAGCGGGGAGCGGCGAGCAGTACTTC
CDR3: CASSFKAGSGEQYF

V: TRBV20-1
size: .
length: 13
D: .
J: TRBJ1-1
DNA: TGCAGTGCTAGAGATCCCCCTGGCACTGAAGCTTTCTTT
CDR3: CSARDPPGTEAFF

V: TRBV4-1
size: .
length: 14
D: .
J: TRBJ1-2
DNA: TGCGCCAGCAGCCAACTGGGGAGTAACTATGGCTACACCTTC
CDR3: CASSQLGSNYGYTF

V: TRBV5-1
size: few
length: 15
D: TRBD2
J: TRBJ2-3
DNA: TGCGCCAGCAGCTTGATAGCGGGAGCCACAGATACGCAGTATTTT
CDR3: CASSLIAGATDTQYF

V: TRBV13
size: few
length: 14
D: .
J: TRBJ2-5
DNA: TGTGCCAGCAGCCCTGGGCTGGGCGAAGAGACCCAGTACTTC
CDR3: CASSPGLGEETQYF

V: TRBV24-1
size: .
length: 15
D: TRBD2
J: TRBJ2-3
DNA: TGTGCCACCAGTGGGCGAGCGGGAGGAACAGATACGCAGTATTTT
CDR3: CATSGRAGGTDTQYF

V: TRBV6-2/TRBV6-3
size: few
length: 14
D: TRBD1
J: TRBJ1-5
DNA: TGTGCCAGCAGTACGACAGGGAACAATCAGCCCCAGCATTTT
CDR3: CASSTTGNNQPQHF

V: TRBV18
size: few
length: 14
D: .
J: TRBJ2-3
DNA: TGTGCCAGCTCACCACCATGGGCCTCAGATACGCAGTATTTT
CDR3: CASSPPWASDTQYF

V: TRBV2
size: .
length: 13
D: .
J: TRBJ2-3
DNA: TGTGCCAGCAGTGGAGAGATCTCAGATACGCAGTATTTT
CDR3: CASSGEISDTQYF

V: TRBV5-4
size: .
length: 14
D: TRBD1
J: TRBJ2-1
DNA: TGTGCCAGCAGCTTCGGACAGGGTGTATATGAGCAGTTCTTC
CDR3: CASSFGQGVYEQFF

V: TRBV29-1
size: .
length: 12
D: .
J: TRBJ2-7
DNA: TGCAGCGTTGAAGTAGGCGGGTACGAGCAGTACTTC
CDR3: CSVEVGGYEQYF

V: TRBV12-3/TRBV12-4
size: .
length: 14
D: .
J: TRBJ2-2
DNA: TGTGCCAGCAGTTTCAGGGACGACACCGGGGAGCTGTTTTTT
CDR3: CASSFRDDTGELFF

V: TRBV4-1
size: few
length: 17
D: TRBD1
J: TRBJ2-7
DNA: TGCGCCAGCAGCCAGGATCCACCGGGACAGGGGGCATCCGAGCAGTACTTC
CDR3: CASSQDPPGQGASEQYF

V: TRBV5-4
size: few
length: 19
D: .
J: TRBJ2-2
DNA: TGTGCCAGCAGCTTGCGTCGGTTCGGGCTAGACGCGAACACCGGGGAGCTGTTTTTT
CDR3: CASSLRRFGLDANTGELFF

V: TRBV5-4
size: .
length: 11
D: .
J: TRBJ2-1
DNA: TGTGCCAGCAGCTTGCGTGTTGAGCAGTTCTTC
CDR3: CASSLRVEQFF

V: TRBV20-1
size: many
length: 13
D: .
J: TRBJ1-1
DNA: TGCAGTGCTAGAGGTACAGGGCACACTGAAGCTTTCTTT
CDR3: CSARGTGHTEAFF

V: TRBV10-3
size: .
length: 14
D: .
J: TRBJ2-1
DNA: TGTGCCATCAGTGAGTCAGGGTCGGAGTTAGAGCAGTTCTTC
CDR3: CAISESGSELEQFF

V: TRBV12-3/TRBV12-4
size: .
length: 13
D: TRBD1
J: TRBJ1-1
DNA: TGTGCCAGCAGTTTAATACAGGGGGCTGAAGCTTTCTTT
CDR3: CASSLIQGAEAFF

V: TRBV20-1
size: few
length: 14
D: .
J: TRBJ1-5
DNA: TGCAGTGCTACCGGGGCAGTAAGAAATCAGCCCCAGCATTTT
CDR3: CSATGAVRNQPQHF

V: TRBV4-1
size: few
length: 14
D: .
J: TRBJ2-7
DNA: TGCGCCAGCAGCCAAGCCCCGGGGTACTACGAGCAGTACTTC
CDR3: CASSQAPGYYEQYF

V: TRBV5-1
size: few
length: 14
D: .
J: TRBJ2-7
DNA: TGCGCCAGCAGCTTCACCCCAGTCCCCTACGAGCAGTACTTC
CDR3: CASSFTPVPYEQYF

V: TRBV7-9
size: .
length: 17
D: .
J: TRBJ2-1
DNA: TGTGCCAGCAGCTGGGGGCTGGGCGCCAGCTCCTACAATGAGCAGTTCTTC
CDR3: CASSWGLGASSYNEQFF

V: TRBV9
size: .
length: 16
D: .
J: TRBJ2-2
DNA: TGTGCCAGCAGCGTTCCCCGCACTACCAACACCGGGGAGCTGTTTTTT
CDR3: CASSVPRTTNTGELFF

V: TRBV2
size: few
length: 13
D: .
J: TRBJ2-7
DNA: TGTGCCAGCAGTGACAGGGTACCCTACGAGCAGTACTTC
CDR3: CASSDRVPYEQYF

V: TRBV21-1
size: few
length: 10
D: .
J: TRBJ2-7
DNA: TGTGCCAGCAGCAAAGAGCGGGAGTACTTC
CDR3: CASSKEREYF

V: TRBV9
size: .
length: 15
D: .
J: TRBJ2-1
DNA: TGTGCCAGCAGCGCCTCCGGGACTCCTTCCGATGAGCAGTTCTTC
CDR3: CASSASGTPSDEQFF